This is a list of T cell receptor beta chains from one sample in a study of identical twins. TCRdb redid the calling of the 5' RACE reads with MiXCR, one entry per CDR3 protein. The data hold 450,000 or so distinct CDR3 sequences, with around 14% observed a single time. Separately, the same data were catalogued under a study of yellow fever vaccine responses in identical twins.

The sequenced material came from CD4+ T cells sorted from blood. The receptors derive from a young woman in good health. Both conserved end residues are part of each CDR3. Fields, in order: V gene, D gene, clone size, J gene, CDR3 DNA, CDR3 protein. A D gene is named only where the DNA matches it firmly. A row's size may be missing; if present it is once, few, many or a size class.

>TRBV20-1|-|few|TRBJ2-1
TGCAGTGCCCCTGTCTCCTACAATGAGCAGTTCTTC
CSAPVSYNEQFF
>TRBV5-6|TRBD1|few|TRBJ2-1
TGTGCCAGCAGCTTGTGGGACAGGGAGGTAAATGAGCAGTTCTTC
CASSLWDREVNEQFF
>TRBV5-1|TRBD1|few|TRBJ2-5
TGCGCCAGCAGATACCTCCAGGGGGTCGGAGAGACCCAGTACTTC
CASRYLQGVGETQYF
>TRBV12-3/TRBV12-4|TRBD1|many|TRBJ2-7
TGTGCCAGCAGTCCGACCAGGGACAGACCCTACGAGCAGTACTTC
CASSPTRDRPYEQYF
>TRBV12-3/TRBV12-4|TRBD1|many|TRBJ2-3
TGTGCCAGCAGGCCACCGGGACAGGATACGCAGTATTTT
CASRPPGQDTQYF
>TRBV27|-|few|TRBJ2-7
TGTGCCAGCAGTTACTTGGAAGGGAGCGAGCAGTACTTC
CASSYLEGSEQYF
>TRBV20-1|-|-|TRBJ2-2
TGCAGTTGTCCGAGGGGACGGTCCGGGGTGACCGGGGAGCTGTTTTTT
CSCPRGRSGVTGELFF
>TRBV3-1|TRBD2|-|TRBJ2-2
TGTGCCAGCAGCCAAGATCCAGCGGGGTTCGGGGAGCTGTTTTTT
CASSQDPAGFGELFF
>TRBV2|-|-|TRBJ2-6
TGTGCCAGCAGTGGGCCGACTAGTTCGGGGGCCAACGTCCTGACTTTC
CASSGPTSSGANVLTF
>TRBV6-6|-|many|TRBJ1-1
TGTGCCAGCAGAACAGAGAACACTGAAGCTTTCTTT
CASRTENTEAFF
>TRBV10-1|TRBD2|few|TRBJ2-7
TGCGCCAGCGATAATTTTCCGGGACTACCCTACGAGCAGTACTTC
CASDNFPGLPYEQYF
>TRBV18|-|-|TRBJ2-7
TGTGCCAGCTCACCACGACTGGCCGGGACACTTCCCTACGAGCAGTACTTC
CASSPRLAGTLPYEQYF
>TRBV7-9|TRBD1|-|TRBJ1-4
TGTGCCAGCAGCTCCGGGACAGGGTGGGTGAACGAAAAACTGTTTTTT
CASSSGTGWVNEKLFF
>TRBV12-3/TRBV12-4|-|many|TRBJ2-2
TGTGCCAGCAGTTTAATTAGGGGGTTGAGAACCGGGGAGCTGTTTTTT
CASSLIRGLRTGELFF
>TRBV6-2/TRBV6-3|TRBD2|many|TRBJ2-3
TGTGCCAGCAGAGATATTAGCGGGTCGGAGGAAGATACGCAGTATTTT
CASRDISGSEEDTQYF
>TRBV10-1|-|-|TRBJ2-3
TGCGCCAGCCTAGGGGGATCCGACCATGGCACAGATACGCAGTATTTT
CASLGGSDHGTDTQYF
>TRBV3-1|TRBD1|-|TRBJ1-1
TGTGCCAGCTGCCGCCGGACAGGAGTGAACACTGAAGCTTTCTTT
CASCRRTGVNTEAFF
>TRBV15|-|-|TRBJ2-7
TGTGCCACCAGCAGTGAGTTACCGGCAGGGGTTGGCGAGCAGTACTTC
CATSSELPAGVGEQYF
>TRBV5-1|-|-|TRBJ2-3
TGCGCCAGCAGCTCCGGGACCTCTAGCACAGATACGCAGTATTTT
CASSSGTSSTDTQYF
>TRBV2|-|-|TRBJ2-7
TGTGCCAGCAGGGAAGGGGAGATCGAGCAGTACTTC
CASREGEIEQYF
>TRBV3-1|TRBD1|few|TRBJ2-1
TGTGCCAGCAGCCAATTCCGCCGCTTGGGACAGGGATACAATGAGCAGTTCTTC
CASSQFRRLGQGYNEQFF
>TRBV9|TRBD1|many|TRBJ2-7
TGTGCCAGCAGCGTAGATCCAGGGGGCTACGAGCAGTACTTC
CASSVDPGGYEQYF
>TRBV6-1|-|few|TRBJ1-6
TGTGCCAGCAGCGAAGGACACCTGAATAATTCACCCCTCCACTTT
CASSEGHLNNSPLHF
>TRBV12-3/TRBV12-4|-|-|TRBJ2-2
TGTGCCAGCAGTTTCGAGGTTGGGAACACCGGGGAGCTGTTTTTT
CASSFEVGNTGELFF
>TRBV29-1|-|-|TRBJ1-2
TGCAGCGTTGGGGCGGGGGGCCATGTCGGCTACACCTTC
CSVGAGGHVGYTF
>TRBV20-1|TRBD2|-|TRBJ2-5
TGCAGTGCTAGTGTGGGAGCGGGAACCTTTAAAAAAGAGACCCAGTACTTC
CSASVGAGTFKKETQYF
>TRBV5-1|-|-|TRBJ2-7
TGCGCCAGCAGCTTGCAATTAGGGGGAGCGGCGAGCTACGAGCAGTACTTC
CASSLQLGGAASYEQYF
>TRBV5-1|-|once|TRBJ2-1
TGCGCCAGCAGCTTGGTCGTATCTACAACCTACAATGAGCAGTTCTTC
CASSLVVSTTYNEQFF
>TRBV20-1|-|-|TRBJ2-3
TGCAGTGCCGGCATCGCTGGTACGCAGTATTTT
CSAGIAGTQYF
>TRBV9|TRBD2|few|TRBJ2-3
TGTGCCAGCAGCGTAGAAGCGAGACTAGCGGGGGGGTACACAGATACGCAGTATTTT
CASSVEARLAGGYTDTQYF
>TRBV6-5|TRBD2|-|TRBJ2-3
TGTGCCAGCAGTTACCTAGCGGCGACAGATACGCAGTATTTT
CASSYLAATDTQYF
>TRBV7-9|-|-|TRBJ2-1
TGTGCCAGCAGCTTATATGTCGGGGGTAACAATGAGCAGTTCTTC
CASSLYVGGNNEQFF
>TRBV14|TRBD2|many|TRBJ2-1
TGTGCCAGCAGCAGACTAGCGGGAGTCAATGAGCAGTTCTTC
CASSRLAGVNEQFF
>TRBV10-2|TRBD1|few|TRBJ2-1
TGCGCCAGCAGTGAGTCGGGGACAGGGTACAATGAGCAGTTCTTC
CASSESGTGYNEQFF
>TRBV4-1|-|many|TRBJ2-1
TGCGCCAGCAGCCAAGGTCCTACCTACAATGAGCAGTTCTTC
CASSQGPTYNEQFF
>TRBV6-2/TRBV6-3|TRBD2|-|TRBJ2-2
TGTGCCAGCGCCCTAGCGGCGGTCGGGGAGCTGTTTTTT
CASALAAVGELFF
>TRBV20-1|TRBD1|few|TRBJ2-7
TGCAGTACGGGACAGGGCTCCTACGAGCAGTACTTC
CSTGQGSYEQYF
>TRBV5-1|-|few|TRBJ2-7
TGCGCCAGCAATGAGGGGCAGGGTACCTACGAGCAGTACTTC
CASNEGQGTYEQYF
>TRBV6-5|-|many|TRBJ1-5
TGTGCCAGCAGTTACTCGACAGGCGGGGATCAGCCCCAGCATTTT
CASSYSTGGDQPQHF
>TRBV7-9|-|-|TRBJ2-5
TGTGCCAGCACCCGGGCAGGGGAAGAGACCCAGTACTTC
CASTRAGEETQYF
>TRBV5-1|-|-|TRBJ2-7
TGCGCCAGCAGCTTGGAGACAGGAACTAGATACGAGCAGTACTTC
CASSLETGTRYEQYF
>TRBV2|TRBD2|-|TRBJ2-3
TGTGCCAGCAGAAGCGGGATCCCCACAGATACGCAGTATTTT
CASRSGIPTDTQYF
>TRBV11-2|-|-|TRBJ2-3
TGTGCCAGCAGGTCTCCGGGACACCTGCTCGCGGATACGCAGTATTTT
CASRSPGHLLADTQYF
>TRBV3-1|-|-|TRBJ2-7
TGTGCCAGCAGCTTATCGGACGAGCGCTACGAGCAGTACTTC
CASSLSDERYEQYF